This entry lists 22 T cell receptor beta chains sequenced from one sample in a study of tumor-infiltrating lymphocytes in primary liver carcinoma. In addition to blood RNA drawn from unsorted whole blood, germline DNA was extracted. TCR beta cDNA was made from around 460 ng total RNA with a constant-region primer. ARM-PCR, slightly modified, supplied the TCR beta libraries through three nested multiplex PCR rounds. Rounds one and two of PCR, each of roughly 11 cycles, were primed with TRBV1-TRBV30 forward primers and a C-beta reverse primer. In TCRdb, the multiplex PCR reads were re-called with MiXCR into one record per CDR3 protein. This repertoire shows hundreds of thousands of distinct CDR3 sequences, 50% to 70% found once; its top ten account for roughly 8.9%. Input material: peripheral blood. The receptors come from a man aged 40-49 years with primary liver carcinoma and hepatitis B virus infection.

Comment on this clonotype: The junction departs from the called germline gene at one end, perhaps through a read error. The chain carries TRBV11-2 and TRBJ2-5; 7 nucleotides align to TRBD1. Germline loops: CDR1 SGHAT, CDR2 FQNNGV. The CDR3 loop spans 16 amino acids. The CDR3 DNA reads TGTGTCAGCAGCTTAAGTACTCAGGGGGTGAGGGAGACCCAGTACTTC. Its translation: CVSSLSTQGVRETQYF. Full variable domain (outside the CDR3, taken from reference TRBV11-2 and TRBJ2-5): EAGVAQSPRYKIIEKRQSVAFWCNPISGHATLYWYQQILGQGPKLLIQFQNNGVVDDSQLPKDRFSAERLKGVDSTLKIQPAKLEDSAVYLCVSSLSTQGVRETQYFGPGTRLLVL.

Concerning this clonotype: One base away lies a much larger clone, so this may be a sequencing read error. The chain carries TRBV10-3 and TRBJ2-1, with 10 bases fitting TRBD2. CDR1 and CDR2 from the germline V gene are ENHRY and SYGVKD. This CDR3 contains 16 residues. In nucleotides, the CDR3 is TGTACCATCAGTGAGAATCTAGCGGGAGCAGGAGATGAGCAGTTCTTC. Amino acids: CTISENLAGAGDEQFF.

This clonotype has ten or more counts. The chain combines TRBV10-3 with TRBJ1-6; D gene uncertain. Germline CDR1 and CDR2: ENHRY and SYGVKD. The V gene lost 8 bases and the J gene lost 8 bases, with 13 bases spanning the gap. CDR3 length: 13 residues. CDR3 DNA sequence: TGTGCCATCGCCCAGGCTGCTGATTCACCCCTCCACTTT. Protein product: CAIAQAADSPLHF.

Comment on this clonotype: A much larger clone lies one base from this, so it may be a read error. In DNA form, the CDR3 reads TGCGCCAGCAGTGATTGGGGCGTGGATGGCTACACCTTC. Protein: CASSDWGVDGYTF. The V gene is TRBV10-2, the J gene TRBJ1-2, with D possibly being TRBD1 (5 bases). Looked up from germline, CDR1 is WSHSY and CDR2 is SAAADI. The CDR3 has 13 residues. V was trimmed by 3 bases and J by 6 bases, leaving 11 bases between them.

This clonotype occurred a few times. This may stem from a read error, because a much larger clone lies one nucleotide away. Here the CDR3 reads CASSLMGFGELFF. CDR3 nucleotides: TGTGCCAGCAGTTTGATGGGGTTCGGGGAGCTGTTTTTT. The V call is TRBV12-3 or TRBV12-4, the J call TRBJ2-2; D not resolved. Trimming stripped 3 bases from V and 7 bases from J, with 9 bases between. This CDR3 comprises 13 residues.

This clonotype came up a few times. This chain uses TRBV28 with TRBJ2-1; possibly TRBD2 for D (5 bases). The CDR3 totals 15 residues. The germline V gene has CDR1 MDHEN and CDR2 SYDVKM. The ends were cut back, 6 bases at V and 9 bases at J, with 21 bases in the middle. The CDR3 nucleotides read TGTGCCAGCAGCCTCGGTGGGCTAGCAAACGGTGAGCAGTTCTTC. This translates into CASSLGGLANGEQFF.

Concerning this clonotype: This clone may be a read error of a much larger clone one base away. The chain employs TRBV4-2 and TRBJ2-7, with a weak D call TRBD2 (7 bases). This CDR3 is 18 amino acids long. The germline V gene encodes CDR1 LGHNA and CDR2 YNFKEQ. The CDR3 sequence is CASSKEDPAGQSSYEQYF. CDR3 bases: TGTGCCAGCAGCAAAGAAGATCCAGCGGGACAAAGCTCCTACGAGCAGTACTTC.

As regards this clonotype: A much larger clone sits a single nucleotide away, making a read error possible. CDR3 loop: CASSLWISTDTQYF. CDR3 sequence (DNA): TGTGCCAGCAGCTTATGGATTAGCACAGATACGCAGTATTTT. This rearrangement joins TRBV5-6 to TRBJ2-3; D gene ambiguous. CDR1 and CDR2 from the germline V gene are SGHDT and YYEEEE. The V and J ends lost 2 bases and 0 bases respectively, with 7 bases between them. The CDR3 sequence is 14 residues long.

Here the CDR3 reads CASSPLTSGSYEQYF. CDR3 coding DNA: TGCGCCAGCAGCCCCCTAACTAGCGGGAGTTACGAGCAGTACTTC. V is TRBV5-1 and J is TRBJ2-7, with TRBD2 identical over 11 bases. The ends lost 4 bases at V and 4 bases at J; junction bases unmatched: 7. The germline V gene has CDR1 SGHRS and CDR2 YFSETQ. The CDR3 consists of 15 residues. The full variable domain, in which reference TRBV5-1 and TRBJ2-7 provide the parts outside the CDR3, is KAGVTQTPRYLIKTRGQQVTLSCSPISGHRSVSWYQQTPGQGLQFLFEYFSETQRNKGNFPGRFSGRQFSNSRSEMNVSTLELGDSALYLCASSPLTSGSYEQYFGPGTRLTVT.

This clonotype was seen at least ten times. The gene calls are TRBV6-1 and TRBJ1-1; 7 bases align to TRBD1. There are 14 residues in the CDR3. Germline V gene data show CDR1 as MNHNS and CDR2 as SASEGT. V lost 5 bases, J lost 1 base, and 4 bases stayed unmatched. CDR3: CASSLQGTNTEAFF. The CDR3 DNA reads as TGTGCCAGCAGTTTACAGGGGACGAACACTGAAGCTTTCTTT.

This clonotype appeared once. The rearrangement links TRBV5-1 to TRBJ1-4; a weak D match, TRBD1 (5 bases). Germline CDR1 reads SGHRS; CDR2 reads YFSETQ. Trimming stripped 1 base from V and 8 bases from J, with 12 bases between. The CDR3 runs to 14 residues. This CDR3 reads CASSLLDPGEKLFF. CDR3 sequence (DNA): TGCGCCAGCAGCTTGTTGGACCCAGGGGAAAAACTGTTTTTT.

The chain employs TRBV5-1 and TRBJ2-1; 9 bases line up with TRBD1. CDR1 is SGHRS and CDR2 is YFSETQ in the germline V gene. The V gene end was trimmed by 4 bases and the J gene end by 11 bases; junction bases not matched to a gene: 10. The CDR3 loop spans 14 amino acids. The CDR3 DNA is TGCGCCAGCAGCCCCGGACAGGGGAGTGATAAGCAGTTCTTC. This encodes CASSPGQGSDKQFF.

This clonotype has just a few counts. V usage is TRBV5-1 and J usage is TRBJ2-5, with 9 bases matching TRBD2. Germline lookup yields CDR1 SGHRS and CDR2 YFSETQ. The V segment lost 0 bases and the J segment 4 bases; nucleotides outside the gene matches: 7. The CDR3 spans 16 residues. The CDR3: CASSLGAGGDGETQYF. The CDR3 region has the DNA TGCGCCAGCAGCTTGGGTGCGGGAGGGGACGGAGAGACCCAGTACTTC.

This clonotype appeared many times. The chain has TRBV6-5 and TRBJ2-7; 9 bases align to TRBD1. With V trimmed by 0 bases and J by 4 bases, 4 bases remained unmatched. The CDR3 length is 15 residues. The germline V gene has CDR1 MNHEY and CDR2 SVGAGI. The CDR3 reads CASSYSTGGRYEQYF. The CDR3 DNA reads as TGTGCCAGCAGTTACTCAACAGGGGGCAGATACGAGCAGTACTTC.

This clonotype occurred many times. This chain uses TRBV6-1 with TRBJ2-3, with TRBD1 matching 11 bases. CDR1 and CDR2 from the germline V gene are MNHNS and SASEGT. This CDR3 contains 15 residues. With 1 base clipped from V and 4 bases from J, the junction kept 1 base outside the gene matches. The CDR3, as DNA: TGTGCCAGCAGTGAAGGGACAGGGGGCCCAGATACGCAGTATTTT. Amino acids: CASSEGTGGPDTQYF.

Ten or more counts support this clonotype. The J gene is TRBJ2-5, the V gene TRBV29-1, with a weak D call TRBD1 (6 bases). This CDR3 comprises 12 residues. In germline, CDR1 is SQVTM, CDR2 ANQGSEA. V lost 4 bases and J 2 bases, leaving 8 bases between the germline ends. The CDR3: CSVVGGQETQYF. CDR3 sequence (DNA): TGCAGCGTTGTAGGGGGTCAAGAGACCCAGTACTTC.

A remark on this clonotype: At one end the junction does not follow the germline gene, possibly because of a read error. This chain links TRBV11-1 with TRBJ1-2; weak D call: TRBD1 (5 bases). Germline assignment: CDR1 SGHAT and CDR2 FQDESV (reference sequence). The CDR3 spans 16 residues. The CDR3 loop is CASSLSEDTGNYGYAF. CDR3 nucleotides: TGTGCCAGTAGCTTATCTGAGGACACCGGTAACTATGGCTACGCCTTC. The full variable domain, rest sourced from reference TRBV11-1 and TRBJ1-2, is EAEVAQSPRYKITEKSQAVAFWCDPISGHATLYWYRQILGQGPELLVQFQDESVVDDSQLPKDRFSAERLKGVDSTLKIQPAELGDSAMYLCASSLSEDTGNYGYAFGSGTRLTVV.

The V gene is TRBV6-1, the J gene TRBJ2-1, with 7 bases lining up with TRBD2. The V and J ends lost 2 bases and 7 bases, in that order; junction bases with no gene match: 8. CDR3 size: 15 residues. Germline assignment: CDR1 MNHNS and CDR2 SASEGT. CDR3 region: CASSELAVSGNEQFF. The CDR3 DNA sequence: TGTGCCAGCAGTGAACTAGCGGTATCGGGAAATGAGCAGTTCTTC.

The rearrangement uses TRBV6-2 or TRBV6-3 and TRBJ2-7; D might be TRBD2 (6 bases). Germline lookup yields CDR1 MNHEY and CDR2 SVGEGT. V lost 8 bases and J lost 3, with 14 bases in between. The length of the CDR3 is 13 residues. The CDR3 here is CASRNGGVYEQYF. The CDR3 nucleotides are TGTGCCAGCCGCAACGGGGGAGTCTACGAGCAGTACTTC.

This clonotype was counted ten times or more. This chain connects TRBV12-3 or TRBV12-4 to TRBJ2-1; D is possibly TRBD2 (6 bases). The CDR3 extends over 13 amino acids. Between the trimmed V and J ends, which lost 7 bases and 3 bases, there was a span of 10 bases. The CDR3 loop reads CASTRDFYNEQFF. The CDR3 DNA reads TGTGCCAGCACCCGGGACTTCTACAATGAGCAGTTCTTC.

The rearrangement joins TRBV24-1 to TRBJ2-2; 11 positions agree with TRBD2. The CDR3 runs 18 residues. With V trimmed by 5 bases and J by 1 base, 8 bases remained unmatched. Germline V gene sequence: CDR1 KGHDR, CDR2 SFDVKD. The CDR3, as DNA: TGTGCCACCAGTGGAAGGGGACTAGCGGCGCTGAACACCGGGGAGCTGTTTTTT. This translates into CATSGRGLAALNTGELFF.

This clonotype came up a few times. V gene TRBV7-9 combines with J gene TRBJ2-3; D is unclear. The CDR3 spans 13 residues. With 0 bases removed from V and 2 bases from J, the gap between germline ends came to 3 bases. Looked up from germline, CDR1 is SEHNR and CDR2 is FQNEAQ (reference sequence). CDR3 region: CASSLAHTDTQYF. Here the CDR3 DNA reads TGTGCCAGCAGCTTAGCTCACACAGATACGCAGTATTTT.